These 9 T cell receptor beta chains share one sample of origin, sequenced in a study of OX40 agonist ivuxolimab in advanced cancers. Sequencing was performed with immunoSEQ multiplex PCR; in TCRdb, only in-frame clones are kept and a portion is missing. The profile shows tens of thousands of clones, 83% of them singletons. The sample in question was CD4+ or CD8+ T cells sorted from blood, obtained in a trial of the OX40 agonist ivuxolimab. Receptors were obtained from an adult with an advanced solid tumor such as melanoma, head and neck, liver or kidney cancer.

This chain joins TRBV5-6 and TRBJ2-7; D uncertain. CDR3 size: 13 residues. Trimming cost V 0 bases and J 4 bases, with 8 bases left between them. Germline V lookup: CDR1 SGHDT, CDR2 YYEEEE. The CDR3 here is CASSLDLRYEQYF. In DNA, the CDR3 is TGTGCCAGCAGCTTGGATTTACGATACGAGCAGTACTTC.

The CDR3 is CASSQDGQGAYEQYF. As DNA, the CDR3 is TGCGCCAGCAGCCAAGATGGGCAGGGGGCCTACGAGCAGTACTTC. The V and J genes are TRBV4-3 and TRBJ2-7, with 7 bases that match TRBD1. Germline V CDR1 and CDR2: LGHNA, YSLEER. The ends lost 0 bases at V and 2 bases at J; junction bases unmatched: 4. The CDR3 runs 15 residues.

With regard to this clone: The sample carries other DNA sequences with the same CDR3. This chain joins TRBV6-5 and TRBJ1-4; D is uncertain. The V end lost 0 bases, the J end lost 10 bases, and 9 bases lay between the germline ends. The CDR3 is 13 residues long. The germline CDR1 and CDR2 sequences are MNHEY and SVGAGI. The CDR3 region has the DNA TGTGCCAGCAGTTACTCATCAGGCGGAAAACTGTTTTTT. Encoded protein: CASSYSSGGKLFF.

The rearrangement joins TRBV11-2 to TRBJ2-3, with 10 bases matching TRBD1. The germline V gene has CDR1 SGHAT and CDR2 FQNNGV. The CDR3 runs to 18 residues. The V gene end was trimmed by 2 bases and the J gene end by 2 bases; junction bases not matched to a gene: 10. CDR3 in DNA: TGTGCCAGCAGCTTACCCAGTTCGGGACAGGGGTTCACAGATACGCAGTATTTT. Protein: CASSLPSSGQGFTDTQYF. Using reference TRBV11-2 and TRBJ2-3 for the parts outside the CDR3, the full variable domain is EAGVAQSPRYKIIEKRQSVAFWCNPISGHATLYWYQQILGQGPKLLIQFQNNGVVDDSQLPKDRFSAERLKGVDSTLKIQPAKLEDSAVYLCASSLPSSGQGFTDTQYFGPGTRLTVL.

This chain connects TRBV19 to TRBJ1-1, with unresolved D. The CDR3 is 14 residues long. Trimming left V 5 bases short and J 4 bases short, with 14 bases between. The germline V gene has CDR1 LNHDA and CDR2 SQIVND (reference sequence). The CDR3 spells CASSVGFPFTEAFF. The CDR3 coding sequence is TGTGCCAGTAGTGTCGGGTTCCCGTTCACTGAAGCTTTCTTT.

V is TRBV5-1 and J is TRBJ2-7; possible D gene TRBD2, 5 bases. This CDR3 comprises 14 residues. Germline V lookup: CDR1 SGHRS, CDR2 YFSETQ. Trimming removed 0 bases at V and 7 bases at J, with 14 bases between. CDR3 nucleotides: TGCGCCAGCAGCTTGGGGTACGGGGTGGAGGAGCAGTACTTC. Protein: CASSLGYGVEEQYF.

The chain recombines TRBV5-6 with TRBJ1-2, with D uncertain. Germline V gene sequence: CDR1 SGHDT, CDR2 YYEEEE. The V and J ends lost 0 bases and 8 bases respectively, with 11 bases between them. This CDR3 comprises 13 residues. Here the CDR3 reads CASSLGRSGGYTF. CDR3 sequence (DNA): TGTGCCAGCAGCTTGGGCAGAAGTGGGGGCTACACCTTC.

In this sample, this clone turned up once. The rearrangement joins TRBV7-9 to TRBJ2-7, with D hard to call. The CDR3 consists of 12 residues. Germline V CDR1 and CDR2: SEHNR, FQNEAQ (reference sequence). Trimming took off 4 bases at V and 2 bases at J, with 6 bases between the two ends. CDR3 nucleotides: TGTGCCAGCAGCTCCGCTACCTACGAGCAGTACTTC. Translated: CASSSATYEQYF.

The chain has TRBV2 and TRBJ2-2, with 9 bases aligning to TRBD1. Germline loops: CDR1 SNHLY, CDR2 FYNNEI. This CDR3 spans 14 amino acids. V dropped 6 bases and J dropped 4; count of bases not matched to a gene: 3. CDR3 loop: CASRRTGVTGELFF. Here the CDR3 DNA reads TGTGCCAGCAGGCGGACAGGGGTCACCGGGGAGCTGTTTTTT.